This T cell receptor (beta chain) was identified during a study of breast tumors, draining lymph nodes, adjacent tissues. General study findings and limits: Compared with basal-like, luminal-like tumors shared significantly more repertoire with nontumor tissue. The lymph node origin of tumor T cells was framed as consistent with a hypothesis, not demonstrated.

This clonotype was counted ten times or more. Its antigen is not known. Samples came from axillary lymph nodes draining the breast cancer. TCRdb re-derived calls from the multiplex PCR reads in MiXCR, one entry per CDR3 protein. Of about 130,000 distinct CDR3 sequences in the sample, around 21% were seen once. CDR1 is SGHVS and CDR2 is FNYEAQ in the germline V gene. V was trimmed by 5 bases and J by 5 bases, leaving 21 bases between them. This CDR3 comprises 16 residues. The receptor was isolated from a female donor with breast cancer. Some clones in this sample may be carry-over from other donors' samples. Sequences were obtained from axillary lymph node tissue. The rearrangement links TRBV7-6 to TRBJ2-5, with D perhaps TRBD1 or TRBD2 (5 bases each). CDR3 in DNA: TGTGCCAGCAGCCCCAGACTAAGGGGCGTGTGGGAGACCCAGTACTTC. Translated, it gives CASSPRLRGVWETQYF.